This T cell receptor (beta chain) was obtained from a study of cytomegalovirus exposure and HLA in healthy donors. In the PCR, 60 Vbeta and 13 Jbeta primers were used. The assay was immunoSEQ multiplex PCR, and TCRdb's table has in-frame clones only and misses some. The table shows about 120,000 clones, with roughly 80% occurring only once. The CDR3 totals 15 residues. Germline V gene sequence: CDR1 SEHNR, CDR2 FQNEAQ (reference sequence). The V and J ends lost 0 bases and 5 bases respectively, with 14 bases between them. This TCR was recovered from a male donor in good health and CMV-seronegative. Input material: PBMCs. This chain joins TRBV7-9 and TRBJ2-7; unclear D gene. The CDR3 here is CASSLALQFSHEQYF. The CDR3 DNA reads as TGTGCCAGCAGCTTAGCTCTTCAGTTCTCTCACGAGCAGTACTTC.